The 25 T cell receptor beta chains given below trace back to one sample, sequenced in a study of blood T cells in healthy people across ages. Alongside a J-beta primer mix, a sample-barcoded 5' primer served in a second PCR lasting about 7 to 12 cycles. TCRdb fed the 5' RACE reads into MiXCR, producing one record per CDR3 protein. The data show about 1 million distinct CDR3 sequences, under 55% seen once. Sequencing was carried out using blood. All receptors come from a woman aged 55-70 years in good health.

The CDR3 reads CASSLDGGPPGELFF. DNA of the CDR3: TGCGCCAGCAGCTTGGATGGTGGACCCCCCGGGGAGCTGTTTTTT. The rearrangement links TRBV5-1 to TRBJ2-2, with D uncertain. Trimming took 0 bases from V and 6 from J, leaving 12 bases between them. The germline gives CDR1 SGHRS, CDR2 YFSETQ. There are 15 residues in the CDR3.

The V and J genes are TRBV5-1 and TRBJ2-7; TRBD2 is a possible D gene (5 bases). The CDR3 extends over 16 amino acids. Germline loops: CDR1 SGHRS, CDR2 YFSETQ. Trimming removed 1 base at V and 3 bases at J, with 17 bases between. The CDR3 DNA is TGCGCCAGCAGCTTGTCCAGTGGGCTAGCATACTACGAGCAGTACTTC. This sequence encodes CASSLSSGLAYYEQYF.

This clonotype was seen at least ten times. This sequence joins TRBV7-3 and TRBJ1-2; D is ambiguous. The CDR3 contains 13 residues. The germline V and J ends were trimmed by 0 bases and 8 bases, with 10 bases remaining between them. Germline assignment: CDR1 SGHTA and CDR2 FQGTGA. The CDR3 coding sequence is TGTGCCAGCAGCTTAACGGCGGGAGGAGGCTACACCTTC. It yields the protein CASSLTAGGGYTF.

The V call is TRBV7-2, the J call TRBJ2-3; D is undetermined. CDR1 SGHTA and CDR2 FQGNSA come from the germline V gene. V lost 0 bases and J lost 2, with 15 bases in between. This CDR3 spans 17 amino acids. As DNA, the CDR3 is TGTGCCAGCAGCTTAGCTGGGTGGGGTAGAGACACAGATACGCAGTATTTT. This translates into CASSLAGWGRDTDTQYF.

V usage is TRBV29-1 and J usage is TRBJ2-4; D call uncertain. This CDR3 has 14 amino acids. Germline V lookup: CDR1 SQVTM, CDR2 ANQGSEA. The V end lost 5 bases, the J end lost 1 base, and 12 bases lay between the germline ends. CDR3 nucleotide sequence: TGCAGCGTTCAAAGATTGCCGGCCAAAAACATTCAGTACTTC. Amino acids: CSVQRLPAKNIQYF. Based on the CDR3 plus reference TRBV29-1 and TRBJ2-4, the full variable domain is SAVISQKPSRDICQRGTSLTIQCQVDSQVTMMFWYRQQPGQSLTLIATANQGSEATYESGFVIDKFPISRPNLTFSTLTVSNMSPEDSSIYLCSVQRLPAKNIQYFGAGTRLSVL.

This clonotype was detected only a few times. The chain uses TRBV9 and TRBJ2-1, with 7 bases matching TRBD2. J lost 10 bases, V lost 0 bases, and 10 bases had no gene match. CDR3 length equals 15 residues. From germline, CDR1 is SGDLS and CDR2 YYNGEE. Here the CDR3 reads CASSVGGGGESEQFF. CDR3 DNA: TGTGCCAGCAGCGTAGGGGGGGGAGGGGAAAGCGAGCAGTTCTTC.

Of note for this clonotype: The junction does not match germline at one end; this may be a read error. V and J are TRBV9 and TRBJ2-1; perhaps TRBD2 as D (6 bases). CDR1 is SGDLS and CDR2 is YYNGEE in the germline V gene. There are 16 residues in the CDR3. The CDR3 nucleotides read TGTGCCAACAGCGTAGGGACTGGACGCTCCTACAATGAGCAGTTCTTC. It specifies CANSVGTGRSYNEQFF. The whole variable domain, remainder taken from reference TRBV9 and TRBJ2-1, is DSGVTQTPKHLITATGQRVTLRCSPRSGDLSVYWYQQSLDQGLQFLIQYYNGEERAKGNILERFSAQQFPDLHSELNLSSLELGDSALYFCANSVGTGRSYNEQFFGPGTRLTVL.

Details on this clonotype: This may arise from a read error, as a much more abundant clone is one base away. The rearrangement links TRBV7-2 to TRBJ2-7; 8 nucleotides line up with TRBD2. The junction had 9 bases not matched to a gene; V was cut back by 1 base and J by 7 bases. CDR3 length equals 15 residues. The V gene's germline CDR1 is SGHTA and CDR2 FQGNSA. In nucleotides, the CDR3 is TGTGCCAGCAGCTTAGGCGGGAGGTCGAACAATGAGCAGTACTTC. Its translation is CASSLGGRSNNEQYF.

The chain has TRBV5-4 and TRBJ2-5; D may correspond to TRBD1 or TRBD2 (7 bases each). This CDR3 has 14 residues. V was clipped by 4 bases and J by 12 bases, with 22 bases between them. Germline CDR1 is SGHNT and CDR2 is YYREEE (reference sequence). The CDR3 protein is CASSQGGPASGEYF. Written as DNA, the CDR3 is TGTGCCAGCAGCCAGGGGGGGCCAGCTTCGGGGGAGTACTTC.

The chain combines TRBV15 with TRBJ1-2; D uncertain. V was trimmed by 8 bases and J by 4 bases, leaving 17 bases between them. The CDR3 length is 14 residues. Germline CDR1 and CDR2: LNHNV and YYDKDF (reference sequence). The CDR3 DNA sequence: TGTGCCACCTCACCGGATCGGATGGGCTATGGCTACACCTTC. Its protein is CATSPDRMGYGYTF.

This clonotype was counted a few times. This chain's CDR3 is CASSEGETYNEQFF. The DNA of the CDR3 is TGTGCCAGCAGTGAAGGGGAAACCTACAATGAGCAGTTCTTC. This rearrangement joins TRBV2 to TRBJ2-1; D ambiguous. V was cut by 1 base and J by 2 bases, with 6 bases left in between. This CDR3 spans 14 amino acids. CDR1 is SNHLY, CDR2 FYNNEI, per germline.

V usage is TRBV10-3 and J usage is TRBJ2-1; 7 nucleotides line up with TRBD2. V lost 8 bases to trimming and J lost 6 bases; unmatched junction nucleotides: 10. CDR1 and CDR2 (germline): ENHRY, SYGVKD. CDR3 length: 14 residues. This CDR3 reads CAISGTTLSNEQFF. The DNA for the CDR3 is TGTGCCATCTCCGGGACTACCTTGAGCAATGAGCAGTTCTTC.

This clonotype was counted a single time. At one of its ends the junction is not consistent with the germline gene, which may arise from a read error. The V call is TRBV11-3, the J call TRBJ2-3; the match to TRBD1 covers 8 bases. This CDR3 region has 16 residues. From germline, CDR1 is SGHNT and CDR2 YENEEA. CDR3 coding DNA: TGTGCCAGCACCTTACCTCACAGGGGGTGGTCAGATACGCAGTATTTT. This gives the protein CASTLPHRGWSDTQYF.

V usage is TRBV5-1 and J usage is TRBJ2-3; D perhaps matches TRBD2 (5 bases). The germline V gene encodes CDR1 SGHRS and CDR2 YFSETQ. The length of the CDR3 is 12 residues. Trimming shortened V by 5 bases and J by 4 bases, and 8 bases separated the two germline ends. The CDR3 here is CASRADSDTQYF. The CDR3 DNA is TGCGCCAGCAGGGCGGACTCAGATACGCAGTATTTT.

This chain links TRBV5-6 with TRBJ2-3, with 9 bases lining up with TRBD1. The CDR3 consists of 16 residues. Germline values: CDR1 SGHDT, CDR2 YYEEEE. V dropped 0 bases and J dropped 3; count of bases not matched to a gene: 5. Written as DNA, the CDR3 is TGTGCCAGCAGCTTGGCGGGGACAGGGATAACAGATACGCAGTATTTT. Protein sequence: CASSLAGTGITDTQYF.

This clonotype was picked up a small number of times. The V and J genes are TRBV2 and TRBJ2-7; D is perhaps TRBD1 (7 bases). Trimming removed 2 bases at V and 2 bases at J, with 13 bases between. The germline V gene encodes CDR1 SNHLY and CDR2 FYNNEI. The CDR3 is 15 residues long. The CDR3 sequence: CASSEQGGPTYEQYF. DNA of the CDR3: TGTGCCAGCAGTGAACAGGGGGGACCAACCTACGAGCAGTACTTC.

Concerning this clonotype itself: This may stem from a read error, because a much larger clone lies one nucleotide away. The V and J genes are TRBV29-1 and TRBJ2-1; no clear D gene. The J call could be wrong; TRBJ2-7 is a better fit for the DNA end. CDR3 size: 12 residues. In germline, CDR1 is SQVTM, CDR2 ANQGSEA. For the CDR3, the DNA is TGCAGCGCCCGAGTGGGGTACAATGAGCAGTACTTC. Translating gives CSARVGYNEQYF.

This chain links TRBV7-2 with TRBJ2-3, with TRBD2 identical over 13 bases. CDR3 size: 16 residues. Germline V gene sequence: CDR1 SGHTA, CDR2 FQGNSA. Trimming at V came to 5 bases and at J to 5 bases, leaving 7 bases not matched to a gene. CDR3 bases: TGTGCCAGCAGCGTTCCGGGACTAGCGGGACGAGATACGCAGTATTTT. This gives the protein CASSVPGLAGRDTQYF.

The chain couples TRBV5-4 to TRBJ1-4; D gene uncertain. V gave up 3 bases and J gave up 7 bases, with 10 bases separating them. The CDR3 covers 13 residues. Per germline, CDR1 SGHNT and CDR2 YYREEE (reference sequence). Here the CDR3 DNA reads TGTGCCAGCAGCTGGGGTTTGGGTGAAAAACTGTTTTTT. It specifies CASSWGLGEKLFF.

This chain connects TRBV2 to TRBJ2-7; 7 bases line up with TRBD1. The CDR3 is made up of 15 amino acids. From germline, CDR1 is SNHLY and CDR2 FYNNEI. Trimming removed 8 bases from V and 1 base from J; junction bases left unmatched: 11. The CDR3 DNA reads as TGTGCCAGCCTTGGGGGACAGCCGCCGTCCTACGAGCAGTACTTC. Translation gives CASLGGQPPSYEQYF.

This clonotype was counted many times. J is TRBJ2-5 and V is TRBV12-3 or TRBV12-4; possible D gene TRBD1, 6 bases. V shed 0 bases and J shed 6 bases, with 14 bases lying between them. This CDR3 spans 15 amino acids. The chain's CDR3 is CASSLAGARTKTQYF. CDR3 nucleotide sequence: TGTGCCAGCAGTTTAGCGGGGGCCCGCACAAAGACCCAGTACTTC.

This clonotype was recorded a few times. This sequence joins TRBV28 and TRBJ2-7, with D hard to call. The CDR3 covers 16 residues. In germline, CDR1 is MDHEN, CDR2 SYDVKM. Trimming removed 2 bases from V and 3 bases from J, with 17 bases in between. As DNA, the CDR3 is TGTGCCAGCAGTTTAAAGCCCCCCGAGAAAGACTACGAGCAGTACTTC. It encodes CASSLKPPEKDYEQYF.

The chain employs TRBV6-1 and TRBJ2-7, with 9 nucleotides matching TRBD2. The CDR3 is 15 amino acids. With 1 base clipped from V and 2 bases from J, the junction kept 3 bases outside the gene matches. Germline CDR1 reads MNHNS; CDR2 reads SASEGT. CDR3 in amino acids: CASSEESSGAYEQYF. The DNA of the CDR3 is TGTGCCAGCAGTGAAGAGTCTAGCGGGGCCTACGAGCAGTACTTC.

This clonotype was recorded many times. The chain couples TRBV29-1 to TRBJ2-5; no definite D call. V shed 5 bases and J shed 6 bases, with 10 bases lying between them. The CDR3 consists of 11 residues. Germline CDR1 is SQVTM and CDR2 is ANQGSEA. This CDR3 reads CSVRFRQTQYF. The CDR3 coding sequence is TGCAGCGTTAGGTTCAGACAGACCCAGTACTTC.

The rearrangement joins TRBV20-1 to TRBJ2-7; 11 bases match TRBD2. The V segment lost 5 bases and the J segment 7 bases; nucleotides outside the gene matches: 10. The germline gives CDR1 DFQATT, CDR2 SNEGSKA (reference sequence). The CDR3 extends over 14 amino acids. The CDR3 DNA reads TGCAGTGCTTGGGGACTAGCGGATCACAATGAGCAGTACTTC. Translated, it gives CSAWGLADHNEQYF.